This T cell receptor beta chain originates from a study of siplizumab effects on memory and regulatory T cells. Study outcomes and limitations: Researchers could not give a naive or memory phenotype to roughly 80-97% of proliferating CD4+ or CD8+ clones.

A note on this clone: The antigen is unknown.

This CDR3 is 16 amino acids long. The V gene lost 1 base and the J gene lost 0 bases, with 13 bases spanning the gap. Germline-derived CDR1 and CDR2 are MGHRA and YSYEKL. It was 85,000 to 100,000 TCR templates that were assayed per sample. Profiling relied on immunoSEQ multiplex PCR, and the TCRdb table lists in-frame clones only, not all of them. The repertoire holds roughly 93,000 clones, with just under 95% as singletons. What was sequenced was non-Treg CD4+ T cells sorted from blood. J is TRBJ2-7 and V is TRBV4-1; no definite D call. The clonotype was recovered from a human donor in good health. CDR3 amino acids: CASSQVVQPGSYEQYF. The CDR3, as DNA: TGCGCCAGCAGCCAAGTAGTACAGCCCGGCTCCTACGAGCAGTACTTC.